This paragraph covers one T cell receptor beta chain sequence. This clonotype turned up a few times. What this receptor recognizes is not known. No qualities accompany the bases; no much larger clone lies one base away. This sample was taken from a study of response to subunit inactivated influenza vaccine (dated by TCRdb to 2017 to 2018). In the study overall: To follow how T cells responded to a trivalent subunit inactivated influenza vaccine, the researchers relied on deep quantitative profiling of the T cell receptor repertoire.

What the work shows at the level of the full study, not this receptor alone: The authors proposed that each seasonal influenza vaccination may bring in only a limited number of new T cells.

V and J lose 0 bases and 2 bases, and a span of 13 bases separates them. The CDR3 measures 16 amino acids from cysteine to phenylalanine. Of the read, only the CDR3 DNA is kept; its 48 bases are in frame from base 1. The germline V gene supplies CDR1 MNHEY and CDR2 SVGEGT. Libraries were constructed by RT-PCR. The sequencer was an Illumina HiSeq 2500. TCRdb reran the public reads through fastp at Q25 and MiXCR, keeping productive beta chains. Every CDR3 protein is listed once, alongside the most common genes and DNA of its rows. Counted in this sample were about 520,000 distinct CDR3 sequences; around 7.9% of them appeared once. The ten largest clonotypes hold under 15% of the sample.

The clonotype comes from a man aged 45 to 75 who received an inactivated influenza vaccine. Donor details come from another sample of the same person, matched by shared clones. Sequenced material: PBMCs from blood, taken less than 30 months after vaccination. Recombination connected TRBV6-2 or TRBV6-3 to TRBJ1-1, and TRBD1 may be the D gene, going by 6 matching bases. Here is the DNA: TGTGCCAGCAGTTACTCCTTTGAGGGGGTCAACACTGAAGCTTTCTTT. This translates into CASSYSFEGVNTEAFF.